These 10 T cell receptor beta chains were all obtained from the same sample, sequenced in a study of T cell repertoires in cytomegalovirus infection. TCRdb reanalysed the reads using MiXCR and keeps one entry per CDR3 protein. Here the sample spans about 530,000 distinct CDR3 sequences, about 26% being singletons. Material for sequencing was PBMCs. Source of these receptors: a human donor in good health (CMV status not recorded). Some clones in this sample may be carry-over from other donors' samples.

The chain combines TRBV12-3 or TRBV12-4 with TRBJ1-2; D ambiguous. The V end was cut by 6 bases, the J end by 8 bases, with 13 bases between. CDR3 size: 12 residues. This CDR3 reads CASSSTLMGYTF. The CDR3 coding sequence is TGTGCCAGCAGCTCCACATTGATGGGCTACACCTTC.

A remark on this clonotype: The germline gene is not matched at one end of the junction; a read error may be the cause. V is TRBV4-1 and J is TRBJ2-1; D possibly matches TRBD1 or TRBD2 (5 bases each). CDR3 length: 14 residues. Germline CDR1 MGHRA, CDR2 YSYEKL. CDR3 sequence: CASNQRGPTFEQFF. Here the CDR3 DNA reads TGCGCCAGCAACCAAAGGGGACCGACTTTTGAGCAGTTCTTC.

This clonotype has ten or more counts. The chain is built from TRBV7-2 and TRBJ2-1; TRBD2 is a possible D gene (5 bases). V lost 4 bases, J lost 6 bases, and 10 bases lay in between. Germline V gives CDR1 SGHTA, CDR2 FQGNSA. The CDR3 covers 13 residues. CDR3 region: CASSSTSFNEQFF. CDR3 sequence (DNA): TGTGCCAGCAGCTCCACTAGTTTCAATGAGCAGTTCTTC.

This clonotype has only a few counts. The gene calls are TRBV19 and TRBJ1-1; TRBD1 might be the D (6 bases). With 7 bases removed from V and 3 bases from J, the gap between germline ends came to 12 bases. The CDR3 runs 13 residues. Germline CDR1 LNHDA, CDR2 SQIVND (reference sequence). The chain's CDR3 is CASIGRTDTEAFF. Written as DNA, the CDR3 is TGTGCCAGTATTGGGCGGACAGACACTGAAGCTTTCTTT.

This clonotype has a handful of counts. The chain has TRBV7-2 and TRBJ2-1, with TRBD2 identical over 10 bases. CDR3 size: 16 residues. In germline, CDR1 is SGHTA, CDR2 FQGNSA. Trimming took 0 bases from V and 6 from J; bases not matched to a gene: 5. The CDR3 DNA sequence: TGTGCCAGCAGCTTAGCGTGGTTAGCGGGAGGCAATGAGCAGTTCTTC. Its translation is CASSLAWLAGGNEQFF.

The J gene is TRBJ2-2, the V gene TRBV6-5; 8 bases are a match to TRBD2. Germline V lookup: CDR1 MNHEY, CDR2 SVGAGI. V shed 6 bases and J 3 bases; nucleotides not matched to a gene: 9. This CDR3 has 16 residues. CDR3 amino acids: CASRAWGGRYTGELFF. The CDR3 region has the DNA TGTGCCAGCAGAGCCTGGGGCGGGAGGTACACCGGGGAGCTGTTTTTT.

The J gene is TRBJ1-2, the V gene TRBV29-1; D gene ambiguous. V was clipped by 4 bases and J by 1 base, with 7 bases between them. Germline V gives CDR1 SQVTM, CDR2 ANQGSEA. CDR3 length equals 12 residues. The CDR3 protein is CSVVGDNYGYTF. The CDR3 region has the DNA TGCAGCGTTGTCGGTGATAACTATGGCTACACCTTC.

This clonotype was seen only a few times. The chain employs TRBV7-9 and TRBJ2-5, with a possible D match to TRBD2 (6 bases). Germline lookup yields CDR1 SEHNR and CDR2 FQNEAQ (reference sequence). V lost 1 base and J 7 bases, leaving 16 bases between the germline ends. The length of the CDR3 is 15 residues. CDR3: CASSLVGQGGGTQYF. The CDR3 coding sequence is TGTGCCAGCAGCTTAGTAGGCCAGGGAGGCGGGACCCAGTACTTC.

This clonotype was seen many times. This chain uses TRBV7-3 with TRBJ1-1; unclear D gene. This CDR3 contains 13 residues. V lost 2 bases to trimming and J lost 8 bases, with 12 bases between them. Looked up from germline, CDR1 is SGHTA and CDR2 is FQGTGA. In DNA form, the CDR3 reads TGTGCCAGCAGCTTATCTTCCAAAGGAGAAGCTTTCTTT. The encoded protein is CASSLSSKGEAFF.

The CDR3 bases are TGCGCCAGCAGCCAAGGACTAGCGGAGGACAATGAGCAGTTCTTC. This sequence encodes CASSQGLAEDNEQFF. The V gene is TRBV4-1, the J gene TRBJ2-1; 9 bases align to TRBD2. The CDR3 has 15 residues. V was clipped by 1 base and J by 5 bases; unmatched bases: 3. The germline V gene encodes CDR1 MGHRA and CDR2 YSYEKL.